This is a list of T cell receptor beta chains from one sample in a study of CD8+ T cells in alopecia areata. Sequencing used immunoSEQ multiplex PCR; TCRdb keeps in-frame clones, though not all of them. Of 200,000 to 250,000 clones in the sample, 56% were seen once. The material sequenced was CD8+ T cells sorted from blood. The receptors come from a human donor in good health. CDR3s include the opening cysteine and the closing phenylalanine or tryptophan. Each record gives: J gene, D gene, clone size, V gene, CDR3 protein, CDR3 DNA. A D gene is named only where the DNA matches it firmly. Some rows have no size entry. The others give once, few or many, or a class for an expanded clone.

>TRBJ2-3|TRBD2|NA|TRBV7-3
CASSPGTSLSPDTQYF
TGTGCCAGCAGCCCCGGGACTAGTTTGTCTCCCGATACGCAGTATTTT
>TRBJ2-5|TRBD1|once|TRBV7-9
CASSVGQGKETQYF
TGTGCCAGCAGCGTAGGACAGGGGAAAGAGACCCAGTACTTC
>TRBJ1-2|TRBD1|NA|TRBV4-1
CASSQTDGQGRGYTF
TGCGCCAGCAGCCAGACAGATGGACAGGGCCGTGGCTACACCTTC
>TRBJ1-1|TRBD1|NA|TRBV19
CASSSGTGIMNTEAFF
TGTGCCAGTAGTTCCGGGACAGGGATCATGAACACTGAAGCTTTCTTT
>TRBJ1-2|NA|NA|TRBV27
CASSLGGPGYGYTF
TGTGCCAGCAGTTTAGGGGGCCCGGGCTATGGCTACACCTTC
>TRBJ2-3|TRBD1|NA|TRBV25-1
CASSAWGQSTDTQYF
TGTGCCAGCAGTGCCTGGGGACAGAGCACAGATACGCAGTATTTT
>TRBJ2-7|NA|few|TRBV29-1
CSVGPGRTYEQYF
TGCAGCGTTGGCCCGGGACGGACCTACGAGCAGTACTTC
>TRBJ1-3|NA|few|TRBV7-9
CASSFRPVNPSGNTIYF
TGTGCCAGCAGCTTTCGGCCGGTAAATCCATCTGGAAACACCATATATTTT
>TRBJ1-2|NA|NA|TRBV6-6
CASSAQANYGYTF
TGTGCCAGCAGTGCACAGGCTAACTATGGCTACACCTTC
>TRBJ2-5|TRBD1|few|TRBV7-9
CASSSDRSQETQYF
TGTGCCAGCAGCTCGGACAGGTCGCAAGAGACCCAGTACTTC
>TRBJ1-2|TRBD1|NA|TRBV4-1
CASSPYRGGYTF
TGCGCCAGCAGCCCCTACAGGGGTGGCTACACCTTC
>TRBJ2-1|NA|few|TRBV13
CASSLVGGEQFF
TGTGCCAGCAGCTTAGTGGGGGGTGAGCAGTTCTTC
>TRBJ2-6|NA|NA|TRBV7-3
CASSHTPGSASGANVLTF
TGTGCCAGCAGCCACACCCCTGGCAGTGCGTCTGGGGCCAACGTCCTGACTTTC
>TRBJ2-3|NA|NA|TRBV9
CASSVEVARTDTQYF
TGTGCCAGCAGCGTAGAAGTAGCCCGCACAGATACGCAGTATTTT
>TRBJ2-7|NA|few|TRBV7-2
CASSLARDTGTEQYF
TGTGCCAGCAGCTTAGCTCGGGACACTGGGACCGAGCAGTACTTC
>TRBJ1-1|TRBD1|few|TRBV29-1
CSSTGGGVAFF
TGCAGCTCGACAGGGGGAGGAGTAGCTTTCTTT
>TRBJ2-4|NA|NA|TRBV29-1
CSVGVPAKNIQYF
TGCAGCGTGGGAGTACCCGCCAAAAACATTCAGTACTTC
>TRBJ1-5|TRBD1|few|TRBV7-6
CASREDSGQYSNQPQHF
TGTGCCAGCAGGGAGGACTCGGGACAGTATAGCAATCAGCCCCAGCATTTT
>TRBJ2-7|NA|NA|TRBV29-1
CSVAQTTYEQYF
TGCAGCGTTGCACAGACTACCTACGAGCAGTACTTC
>TRBJ1-2|NA|few|TRBV23-1
CASSQGRVKYFGYGYTF
TGCGCCAGCAGTCAGGGCAGGGTCAAGTATTTTGGGTATGGCTACACCTTC
>TRBJ2-3|TRBD2|NA|TRBV7-2
CASSLAGLTDTQYF
TGTGCCAGCAGCTTAGCGGGACTAACAGATACGCAGTATTTT
>TRBJ2-5|NA|NA|TRBV5-1
CASSLDPILIQTQYF
TGCGCCAGCAGCTTGGATCCGATCCTCATACAGACCCAGTACTTC
>TRBJ1-5|NA|NA|TRBV4-1
CASSGGRGSTQHF
TGCGCCAGCAGCGGCGGCAGGGGAAGCACCCAGCATTTT
>TRBJ2-7|TRBD1|NA|TRBV5-6
CASPPEERGRGEQYF
TGTGCCAGCCCCCCGGAAGAGAGGGGGCGCGGGGAGCAGTACTTC
>TRBJ1-1|NA|NA|TRBV30
CAWTLAGTEAFF
TGTGCCTGGACTCTGGCGGGGACTGAAGCTTTCTTT
>TRBJ1-1|TRBD1|few|TRBV2
CASRGTGWNTEAFF
TGTGCCAGCAGAGGGACAGGGTGGAACACTGAAGCTTTCTTT
>TRBJ1-2|NA|NA|TRBV29-1
CSVEGQTNYGYTF
TGCAGCGTTGAGGGGCAGACTAACTATGGCTACACCTTC
>TRBJ2-3|NA|NA|TRBV6-5
CASSYSSGDTQYF
TGTGCCAGCAGTTACTCGAGCGGAGATACGCAGTATTTT
>TRBJ2-7|NA|NA|TRBV27
CASSFHWRNEQYF
TGTGCCAGCAGTTTCCACTGGCGCAACGAGCAGTACTTC
>TRBJ1-4|TRBD1|NA|TRBV6-5
CASRGQATNEKLFF
TGTGCCAGCAGGGGACAGGCAACTAATGAAAAACTGTTTTTT
>TRBJ1-4|TRBD1|few|TRBV2
CASSDWLDRVNEKLFF
TGTGCCAGCAGCGACTGGTTGGACAGGGTCAATGAAAAACTGTTTTTT
>TRBJ1-1|NA|few|TRBV29-1
CSVEEDLVSFF
TGCAGCGTTGAAGAGGACCTTGTGTCTTTCTTT
>TRBJ2-3|NA|NA|TRBV2
CASSPGTVSTDTQYF
TGTGCCAGCAGTCCCGGGACCGTAAGCACAGATACGCAGTATTTT
>TRBJ2-3|TRBD2|NA|TRBV4-1
CASSHGLAGETQYF
TGCGCCAGCAGCCACGGACTAGCTGGGGAAACGCAGTATTTT
>TRBJ2-7|NA|many|TRBV14
CASSQWSNYEQYF
TGTGCCAGCAGCCAATGGAGTAACTACGAGCAGTACTTC
>TRBJ2-7|NA|once|TRBV5-6
CASSSDLDGNSYEQYF
TGTGCCAGCAGCTCCGACCTTGACGGTAACTCCTACGAGCAGTACTTC
>TRBJ2-1|TRBD1|once|TRBV4-1
CASSQGQGGGNEQFF
TGCGCCAGCAGCCAAGGACAGGGGGGCGGCAATGAGCAGTTCTTC
>TRBJ2-7|TRBD1|NA|TRBV9
CASSPGTGAEQYF
TGTGCCAGCAGCCCGGGGACAGGGGCCGAGCAGTACTTC
>TRBJ2-6|NA|NA|TRBV27
CASSLETPSGANVLTF
TGTGCCAGCAGTTTAGAGACTCCCTCTGGGGCCAACGTCCTGACTTTC
>TRBJ2-7|NA|NA|TRBV7-2
CASSLGGPSLEQYF
TGTGCCAGCAGCTTAGGGGGGCCCTCCCTCGAGCAGTACTTC
>TRBJ2-3|NA|NA|TRBV6-5
CASSSPGYTDTQYF
TGTGCCAGCAGTTCTCCTGGATACACAGATACGCAGTATTTT
>TRBJ2-2|NA|NA|TRBV6-5
CASSVLDPGELFF
TGTGCCAGCAGTGTGCTTGATCCCGGGGAGCTGTTTTTT
>TRBJ2-7|NA|NA|TRBV9
CASSVGQGLGEQYF
TGTGCCAGCAGCGTAGGTCAGGGGCTGGGGGAGCAGTACTTC
>TRBJ1-5|TRBD1|NA|TRBV6-5
CASSLGQGGQPQHF
TGTGCCAGCAGCCTAGGACAGGGGGGTCAGCCCCAGCATTTT
>TRBJ2-1|TRBD2|NA|TRBV4-1
CASSQGPLTSGATGNEQFF
TGCGCCAGCAGCCAAGGTCCCCTTACTAGCGGGGCCACTGGGAATGAGCAGTTCTTC
>TRBJ1-5|NA|NA|TRBV2
CASSPGTVNQPQHF
TGTGCCAGCAGCCCCGGGACGGTCAATCAGCCCCAGCATTTT
>TRBJ1-6|TRBD1|NA|TRBV9
CASSVATQGASSPLHF
TGTGCCAGCAGCGTAGCTACACAGGGGGCTAGCTCACCCCTCCACTTT
>TRBJ2-6|TRBD1|NA|TRBV2
CASNRDRVSGANVLTF
TGTGCCAGCAACCGGGACAGAGTCTCTGGGGCCAACGTCCTGACTTTC
>TRBJ1-5|NA|NA|TRBV28
CASSPVNQPQHF
TGTGCCAGCAGCCCTGTCAATCAGCCCCAGCATTTT
>TRBJ2-5|TRBD2|NA|TRBV2
CASRASGVVETQYF
TGTGCCAGCAGGGCTAGCGGGGTCGTGGAGACCCAGTACTTC
>TRBJ2-1|NA|NA|TRBV29-1
CSARGQNYNEQFF
TGCAGCGCCCGAGGACAGAATTACAATGAGCAGTTCTTC
>TRBJ2-3|NA|NA|TRBV28
CASSLGTDTQYF
TGTGCCAGCAGTTTAGGGACAGATACGCAGTATTTT
>TRBJ2-1|TRBD2|NA|TRBV30
CAWSSGVANEQFF
TGTGCCTGGAGTAGCGGGGTAGCCAATGAGCAGTTCTTC
>TRBJ1-4|TRBD1|once|TRBV5-6
CASSFGQGWGEKLFF
TGTGCCAGCAGCTTCGGACAGGGCTGGGGAGAAAAACTGTTTTTT